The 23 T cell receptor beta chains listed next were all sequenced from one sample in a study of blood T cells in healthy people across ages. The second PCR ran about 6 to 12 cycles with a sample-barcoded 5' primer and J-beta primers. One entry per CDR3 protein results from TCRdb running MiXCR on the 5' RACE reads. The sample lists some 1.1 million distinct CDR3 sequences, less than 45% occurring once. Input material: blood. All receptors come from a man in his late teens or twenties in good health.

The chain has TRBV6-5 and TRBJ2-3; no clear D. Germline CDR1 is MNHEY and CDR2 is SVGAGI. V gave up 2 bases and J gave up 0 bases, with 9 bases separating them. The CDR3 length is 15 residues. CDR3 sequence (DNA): TGTGCCAGCAGTTACCGATCTTCTAGCACAGATACGCAGTATTTT. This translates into CASSYRSSSTDTQYF.

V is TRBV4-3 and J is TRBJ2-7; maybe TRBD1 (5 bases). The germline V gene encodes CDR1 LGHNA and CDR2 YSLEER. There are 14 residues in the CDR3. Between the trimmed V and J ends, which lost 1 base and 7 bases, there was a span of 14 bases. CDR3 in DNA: TGCGCCAGCAGCCAAGGGACAAGTTACAATGAGCAGTACTTC. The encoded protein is CASSQGTSYNEQYF.

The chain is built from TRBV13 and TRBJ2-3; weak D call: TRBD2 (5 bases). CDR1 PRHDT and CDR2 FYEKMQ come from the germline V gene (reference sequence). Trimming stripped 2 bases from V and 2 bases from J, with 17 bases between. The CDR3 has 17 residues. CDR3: CASSLSVGGESTDTQYF. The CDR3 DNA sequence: TGTGCCAGCAGCTTATCAGTAGGAGGTGAATCCACAGATACGCAGTATTTT.

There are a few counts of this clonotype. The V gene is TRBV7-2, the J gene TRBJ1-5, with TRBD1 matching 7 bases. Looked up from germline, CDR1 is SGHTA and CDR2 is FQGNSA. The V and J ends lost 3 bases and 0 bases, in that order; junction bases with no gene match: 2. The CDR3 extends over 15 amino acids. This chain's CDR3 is CASSFGQVSNQPQHF. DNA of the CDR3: TGTGCCAGCAGCTTTGGACAGGTTAGCAATCAGCCCCAGCATTTT.

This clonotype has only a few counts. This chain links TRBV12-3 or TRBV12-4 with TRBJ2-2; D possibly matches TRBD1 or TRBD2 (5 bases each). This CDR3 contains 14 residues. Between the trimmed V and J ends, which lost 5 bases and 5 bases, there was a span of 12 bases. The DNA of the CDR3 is TGTGCCAGCAGTCCCGGGACGGAGACCGGGGAGCTGTTTTTT. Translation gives CASSPGTETGELFF.

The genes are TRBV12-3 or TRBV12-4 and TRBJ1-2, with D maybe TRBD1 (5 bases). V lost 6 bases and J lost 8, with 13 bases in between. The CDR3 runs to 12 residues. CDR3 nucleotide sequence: TGTGCCAGCAGGAGATGGGACGGAGGCTACACCTTC. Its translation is CASRRWDGGYTF.

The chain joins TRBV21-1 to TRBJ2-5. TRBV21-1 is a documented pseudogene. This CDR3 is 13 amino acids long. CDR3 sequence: CASSKALGNEQYF. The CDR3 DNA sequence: TGTGCCAGCAGCAAAGCGCTAGGGAATGAGCAGTACTTC.

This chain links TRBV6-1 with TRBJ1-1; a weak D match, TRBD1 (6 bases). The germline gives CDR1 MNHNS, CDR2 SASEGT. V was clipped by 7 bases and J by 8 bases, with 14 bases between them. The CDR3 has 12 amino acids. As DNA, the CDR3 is TGTGCCAGCATTAGACAGGCCGACGAAGCTTTCTTT. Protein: CASIRQADEAFF.

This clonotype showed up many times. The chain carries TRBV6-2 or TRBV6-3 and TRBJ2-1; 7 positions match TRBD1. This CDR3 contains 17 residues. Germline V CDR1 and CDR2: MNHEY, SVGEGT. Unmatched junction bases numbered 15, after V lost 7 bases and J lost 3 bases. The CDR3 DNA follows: TGTGCCAGCACTAACGTCCCGGACAGGAGATACTACAATGAGCAGTTCTTC. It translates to CASTNVPDRRYYNEQFF.

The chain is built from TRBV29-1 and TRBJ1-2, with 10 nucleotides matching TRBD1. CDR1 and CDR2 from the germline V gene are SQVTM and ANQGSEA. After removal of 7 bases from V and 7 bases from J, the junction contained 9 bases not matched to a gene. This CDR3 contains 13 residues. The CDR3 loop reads CSAPSGDRGGYTF. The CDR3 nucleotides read TGCAGCGCCCCATCCGGGGACAGGGGTGGCTACACCTTC.

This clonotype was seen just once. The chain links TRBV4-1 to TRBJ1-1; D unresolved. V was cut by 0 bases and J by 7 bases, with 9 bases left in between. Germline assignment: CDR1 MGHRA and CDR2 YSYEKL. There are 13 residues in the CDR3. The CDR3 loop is CASSQDQSGEAFF. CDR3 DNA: TGCGCCAGCAGCCAAGATCAAAGCGGTGAAGCTTTCTTT.

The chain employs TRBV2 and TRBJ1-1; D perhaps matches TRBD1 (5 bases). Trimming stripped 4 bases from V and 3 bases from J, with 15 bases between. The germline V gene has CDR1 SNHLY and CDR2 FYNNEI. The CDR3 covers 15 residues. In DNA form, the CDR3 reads TGTGCCAGCAGTGCCGACAGCGAATGGGACACTGAAGCTTTCTTT. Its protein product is CASSADSEWDTEAFF. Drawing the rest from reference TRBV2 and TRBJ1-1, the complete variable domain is EPEVTQTPSHQVTQMGQEVILRCVPISNHLYFYWYRQILGQKVEFLVSFYNNEISEKSEIFDDQFSVERPDGSNFTLKIRSTKLEDSAMYFCASSADSEWDTEAFFGQGTRLTVV.

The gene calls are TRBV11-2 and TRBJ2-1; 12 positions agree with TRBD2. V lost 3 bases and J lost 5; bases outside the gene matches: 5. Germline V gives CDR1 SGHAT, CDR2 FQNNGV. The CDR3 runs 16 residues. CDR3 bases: TGTGCCAGCAGCTTTCGGACTAGCGGGGCCCACAATGAGCAGTTCTTC. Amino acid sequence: CASSFRTSGAHNEQFF. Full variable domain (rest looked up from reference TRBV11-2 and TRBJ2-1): EAGVAQSPRYKIIEKRQSVAFWCNPISGHATLYWYQQILGQGPKLLIQFQNNGVVDDSQLPKDRFSAERLKGVDSTLKIQPAKLEDSAVYLCASSFRTSGAHNEQFFGPGTRLTVL.

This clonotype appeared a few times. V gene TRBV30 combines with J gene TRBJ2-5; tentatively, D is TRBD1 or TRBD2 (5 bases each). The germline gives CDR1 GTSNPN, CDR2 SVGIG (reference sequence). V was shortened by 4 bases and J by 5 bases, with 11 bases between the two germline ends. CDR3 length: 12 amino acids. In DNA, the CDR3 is TGTGCCTGGACAGGGAGTGTGGAGACCCAGTACTTC. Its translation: CAWTGSVETQYF.

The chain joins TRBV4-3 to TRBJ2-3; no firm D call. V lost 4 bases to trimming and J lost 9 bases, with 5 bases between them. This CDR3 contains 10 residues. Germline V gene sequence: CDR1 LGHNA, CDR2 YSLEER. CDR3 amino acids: CASSRVTQYF. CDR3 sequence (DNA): TGCGCCAGCAGCCGCGTCACGCAGTATTTT.

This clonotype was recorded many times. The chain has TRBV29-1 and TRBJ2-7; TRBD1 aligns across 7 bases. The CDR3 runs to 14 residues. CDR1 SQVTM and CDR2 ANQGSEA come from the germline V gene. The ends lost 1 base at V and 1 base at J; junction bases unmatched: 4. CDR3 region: CSVEGTGRSYEQYF. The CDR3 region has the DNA TGCAGCGTTGAAGGGACAGGTCGTTCCTACGAGCAGTACTTC.

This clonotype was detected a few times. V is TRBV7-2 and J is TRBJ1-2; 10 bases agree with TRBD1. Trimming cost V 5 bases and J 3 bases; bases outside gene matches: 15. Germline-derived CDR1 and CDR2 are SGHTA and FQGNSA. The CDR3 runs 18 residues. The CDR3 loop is CASSAVLGQGSYYYGYTF. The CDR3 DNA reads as TGTGCCAGCAGCGCGGTACTGGGACAGGGGTCTTACTACTATGGCTACACCTTC. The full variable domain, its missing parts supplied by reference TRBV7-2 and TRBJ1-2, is GAGVSQSPSNKVTEKGKDVELRCDPISGHTALYWYRQSLGQGLEFLIYFQGNSAPDKSGLPSDRFSAERTGGSVSTLTIQRTQQEDSAVYLCASSAVLGQGSYYYGYTFGSGTRLTVV.

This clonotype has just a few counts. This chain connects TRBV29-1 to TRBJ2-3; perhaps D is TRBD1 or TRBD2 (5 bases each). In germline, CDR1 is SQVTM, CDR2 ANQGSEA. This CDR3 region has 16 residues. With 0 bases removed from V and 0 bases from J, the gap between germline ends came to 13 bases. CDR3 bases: TGCAGCGTTGAAGATGAGGGGAGTAGGAGCACAGATACGCAGTATTTT. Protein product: CSVEDEGSRSTDTQYF.

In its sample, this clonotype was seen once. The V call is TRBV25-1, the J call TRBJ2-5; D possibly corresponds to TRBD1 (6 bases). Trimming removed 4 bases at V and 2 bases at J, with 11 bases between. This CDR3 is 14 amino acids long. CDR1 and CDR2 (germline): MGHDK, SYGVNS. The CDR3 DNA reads TGTGCCAGCAGTGGCCCGACAGGACAAGAGACCCAGTACTTC. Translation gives CASSGPTGQETQYF.

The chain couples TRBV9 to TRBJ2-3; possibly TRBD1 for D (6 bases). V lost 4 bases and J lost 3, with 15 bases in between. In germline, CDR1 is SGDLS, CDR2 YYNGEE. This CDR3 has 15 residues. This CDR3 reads CASSMGTFLTDTQYF. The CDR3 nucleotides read TGTGCCAGCAGCATGGGGACATTTTTAACAGATACGCAGTATTTT. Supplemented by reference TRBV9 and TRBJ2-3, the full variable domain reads DSGVTQTPKHLITATGQRVTLRCSPRSGDLSVYWYQQSLDQGLQFLIQYYNGEERAKGNILERFSAQQFPDLHSELNLSSLELGDSALYFCASSMGTFLTDTQYFGPGTRLTVL.

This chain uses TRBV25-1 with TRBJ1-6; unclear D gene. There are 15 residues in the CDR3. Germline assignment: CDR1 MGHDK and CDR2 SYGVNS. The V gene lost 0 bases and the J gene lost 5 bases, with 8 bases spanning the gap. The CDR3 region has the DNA TGTGCCAGCAGTGAATACGAGGGTAATAATTCACCCCTCCACTTT. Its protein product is CASSEYEGNNSPLHF. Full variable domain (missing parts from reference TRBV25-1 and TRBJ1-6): EADIYQTPRYLVIGTGKKITLECSQTMGHDKMYWYQQDPGMELHLIHYSYGVNSTEKGDLSSESTVSRIRTEHFPLTLESARPSHTSQYLCASSEYEGNNSPLHFGNGTRLTVT.

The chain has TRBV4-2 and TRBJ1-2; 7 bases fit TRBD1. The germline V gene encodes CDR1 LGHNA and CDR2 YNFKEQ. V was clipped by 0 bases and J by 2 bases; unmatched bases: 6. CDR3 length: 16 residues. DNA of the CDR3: TGTGCCAGCAGCCAAGATTGGCAGGGGGTAAACTATGGCTACACCTTC. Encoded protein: CASSQDWQGVNYGYTF.

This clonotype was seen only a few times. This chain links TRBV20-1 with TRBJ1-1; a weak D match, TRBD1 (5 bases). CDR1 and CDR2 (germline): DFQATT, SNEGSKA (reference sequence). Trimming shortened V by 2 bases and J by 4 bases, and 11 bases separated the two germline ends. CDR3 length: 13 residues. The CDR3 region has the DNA TGCAGTGCTAGAATGGGGGGGAGCACTGAAGCTTTCTTT. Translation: CSARMGGSTEAFF.